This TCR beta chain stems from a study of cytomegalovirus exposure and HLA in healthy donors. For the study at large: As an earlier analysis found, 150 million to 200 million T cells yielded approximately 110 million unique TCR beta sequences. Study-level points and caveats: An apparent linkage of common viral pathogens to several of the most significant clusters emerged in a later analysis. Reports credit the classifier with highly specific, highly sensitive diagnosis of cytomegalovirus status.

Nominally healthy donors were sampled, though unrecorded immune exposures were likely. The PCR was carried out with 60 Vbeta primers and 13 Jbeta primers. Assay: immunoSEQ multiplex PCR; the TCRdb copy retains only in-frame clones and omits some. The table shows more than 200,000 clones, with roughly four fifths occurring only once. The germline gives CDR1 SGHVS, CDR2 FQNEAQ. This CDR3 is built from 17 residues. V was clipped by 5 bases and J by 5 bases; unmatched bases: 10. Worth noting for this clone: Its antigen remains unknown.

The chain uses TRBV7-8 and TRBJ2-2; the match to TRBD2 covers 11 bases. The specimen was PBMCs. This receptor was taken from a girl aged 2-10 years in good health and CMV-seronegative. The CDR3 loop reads CASSKLAGVRGTGELFF. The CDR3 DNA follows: TGTGCCAGCAGCAAACTAGCGGGAGTTCGAGGAACCGGGGAGCTGTTTTTT. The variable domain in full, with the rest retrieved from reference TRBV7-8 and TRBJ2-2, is GAGVSQSPRYKVAKRGQDVALRCDPISGHVSLFWYQQALGQGPEFLTYFQNEAQLDKSGLPSDRFFAERPEGSVSTLKIQRTQQEDSAVYLCASSKLAGVRGTGELFFGEGSRLTVL.